These 5 T cell receptor beta chains came from one sample sequenced in a study of regulatory and conventional T cells in RAG deficiency. TCRdb's table, derived via immunoSEQ multiplex PCR, lists solely in-frame clones and lacks some. The sample includes approximately 7,000 clones, about 90% of them seen just once. Blood CD4+ CD25-high CD127-low regulatory T cells supplied the genomic DNA template. This sample was also put to use in a study of regulatory T cells. According to that study: The primer mix had 52 TRBV and 13 TRBJ primers.

The sample consisted of CD127- CD25+ CD4+ Tregs sorted from blood. The receptors here all came from a human donor in good health.

In this sample, this clone turned up once. The rearrangement uses TRBV6-1 and TRBJ1-5; the match to TRBD1 covers 7 bases. Germline-derived CDR1 and CDR2 are MNHNS and SASEGT. The CDR3 loop spans 15 amino acids. The trim removed 5 bases at V and 4 bases at J, leaving 8 bases unmatched. The CDR3 spells CASSPLGGDNQPQHF. In nucleotides, the CDR3 is TGTGCCAGCAGTCCTTTAGGGGGCGATAATCAGCCCCAGCATTTT.

The chain employs TRBV18 and TRBJ2-7; 7 nucleotides match TRBD2. V shed 2 bases, J shed 6 bases, and the junction held 13 bases outside the gene matches. The CDR3 loop spans 16 amino acids. CDR1 and CDR2 (germline): KGHSH, LQKENI. As DNA, the CDR3 is TGTGCCAGCTCACCAAGAGGCATCGGGGAGGGGCTCGAGCAGTACTTC. It encodes CASSPRGIGEGLEQYF.

For this clone: Within the sample, other DNA sequences also encode this same CDR3. V is TRBV13 and J is TRBJ2-6; TRBD2 agrees at 7 bases. Germline V CDR1 and CDR2: PRHDT, FYEKMQ (reference sequence). This CDR3 contains 17 residues. V lost 8 bases, J lost 2 bases, and 12 bases stayed unmatched. In DNA form, the CDR3 reads TGTGCCAGCTCTCTTACGGGGGGTGTAACTGGGGCCAACGTCCTGACTTTC. Its translation: CASSLTGGVTGANVLTF. The whole variable domain, filled in from reference TRBV13 and TRBJ2-6, reads AAGVIQSPRHLIKEKRETATLKCYPIPRHDTVYWYQQGPGQDPQFLISFYEKMQSDKGSIPDRFSAQQFSDYHSELNMSSLELGDSALYFCASSLTGGVTGANVLTFGAGSRLTVL.

The J gene is TRBJ1-4, the V gene TRBV15; D perhaps matches TRBD1 (6 bases). The CDR3 consists of 18 residues. In germline, CDR1 is LNHNV, CDR2 YYDKDF (reference sequence). V gave up 1 base and J gave up 1 base, with 16 bases separating them. This CDR3 is CATSRVTGKGGTNEKLFF. CDR3 DNA sequence: TGTGCCACCAGCAGAGTAACAGGGAAGGGCGGAACTAATGAAAAACTGTTTTTT.

The chain recombines TRBV4-3 with TRBJ2-5, with 8 bases that match TRBD2. Germline CDR1 and CDR2: LGHNA and YSLEER. CDR3 length equals 15 residues. J lost 2 bases, V lost 3 bases, and 5 bases had no gene match. The CDR3 spells CASSQGLGWQETQYF. CDR3 nucleotides: TGCGCCAGCAGCCAGGGACTAGGCTGGCAAGAGACCCAGTACTTC.